What follows describes a single T cell receptor beta chain. No antigen is known for it. Germline CDR1 is SEHNR and CDR2 is FQNEAQ (reference sequence). The CDR3 has 14 residues. Trimming cost V 8 bases and J 1 base; bases outside gene matches: 7. TCRB transcripts that were expressed got sequenced, as all of the isolated RNA had been reverse transcribed. The protocol was immunoSEQ multiplex PCR, while the TCRdb copy is restricted to in-frame clones and leaves out a portion. The sample lists approximately 260,000 clones, around 24% occurring once. The sample is drawn from a study of beta chain features in type 1 diabetes. Study conclusions and caveats: Shortening that was moderate but significant affected the TCRB CDR3s of Type 1 diabetes patients in all four CD4+ subsets.

The sequence derives from a woman between 25 and 40 years old with type 1 diabetes. Sequences were obtained from naive CD4+ T cells from blood. The V gene is TRBV7-9, the J gene TRBJ1-2, with 7 bases lining up with TRBD1. The DNA of the CDR3 is TGTGCCAGCCAACCTCCAGGGGGTAACTATGGCTACACCTTC. Protein sequence: CASQPPGGNYGYTF.